This T cell receptor beta chain was sequenced in a study of cytomegalovirus exposure and HLA in healthy donors. About the study: Earlier work reported 100 million or so unique TCR beta sequences from 150 million to 200 million T cells. Findings and limits, study-wide: TCR beta V- and J-gene trimming, according to a later analysis, was linked to a missense DCLRE1C variant. Rare TCR sequences predominated, though certain public TCRs were found in many donors. In a later analysis, at a false discovery rate of 0.05, about 17,000 TCR beta sequences matched HLA alleles.

Amplification used 60 Vbeta primers and 13 Jbeta primers. Some clones are missing from TCRdb's copy, which holds only in-frame ones; the method was immunoSEQ multiplex PCR. The sample consists of 130,000 to 150,000 clones, roughly 65% of them appearing once. The V and J ends lost 4 bases and 5 bases respectively, with 17 bases between them. Germline-derived CDR1 and CDR2 are MGHDK and SYGVNS. This CDR3 region has 15 residues. Of note for this clone: Its target is not known.

This clonotype was sampled from a man aged 60 to 75 in good health and CMV-seronegative. V and J are TRBV25-1 and TRBJ1-1, with D hard to call. The specimen was PBMCs. The CDR3 reads CASSAREVRWTEAFF. In nucleotides, the CDR3 is TGTGCCAGCAGTGCGCGTGAGGTGAGGTGGACTGAAGCTTTCTTT.